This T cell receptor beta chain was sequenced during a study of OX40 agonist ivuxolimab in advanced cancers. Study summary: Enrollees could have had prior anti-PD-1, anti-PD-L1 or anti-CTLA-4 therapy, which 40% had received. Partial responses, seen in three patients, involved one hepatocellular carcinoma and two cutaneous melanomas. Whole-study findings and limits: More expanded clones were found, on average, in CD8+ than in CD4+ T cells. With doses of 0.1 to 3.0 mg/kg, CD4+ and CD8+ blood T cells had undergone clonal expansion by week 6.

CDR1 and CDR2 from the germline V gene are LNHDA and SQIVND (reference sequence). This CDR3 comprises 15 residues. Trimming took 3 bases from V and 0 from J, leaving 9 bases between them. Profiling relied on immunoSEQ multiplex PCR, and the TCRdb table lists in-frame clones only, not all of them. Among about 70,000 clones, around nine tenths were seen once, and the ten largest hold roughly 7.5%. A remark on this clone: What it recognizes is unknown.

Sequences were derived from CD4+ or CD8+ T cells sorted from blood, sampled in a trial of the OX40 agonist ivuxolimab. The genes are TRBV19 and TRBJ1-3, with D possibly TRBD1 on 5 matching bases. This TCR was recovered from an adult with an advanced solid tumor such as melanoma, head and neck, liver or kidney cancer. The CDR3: CASSMGLNSGNTIYF. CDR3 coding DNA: TGTGCCAGTAGTATGGGGCTCAACTCTGGAAACACCATATATTTT.